Below are 31 T cell receptor beta chains sequenced from a single sample in a study of T cells after yellow fever vaccination. TCRdb re-analysed the 5' RACE reads in MiXCR, keeping a single row per CDR3 protein. The repertoire holds 500,000 to 700,000 distinct CDR3 sequences, roughly a fifth seen once, with over 11% in the top ten. Source: PBMCs, taken 15 days after the yellow fever booster vaccination. Receptor source: a man aged 30 to 39 who received the YFV17D yellow fever vaccine.

V is TRBV7-2 and J is TRBJ2-5; unclear D gene. V lost 4 bases, J lost 4 bases, and 13 bases lay in between. Germline V gene lookup returns CDR1 SGHTA and CDR2 FQGNSA. This CDR3 spans 14 amino acids. CDR3 loop: CASSSRLRTETQYF. The CDR3 DNA is TGTGCCAGCAGCTCTCGACTCAGGACAGAGACCCAGTACTTC.

The sample holds a few counts of this clonotype. The V and J genes are TRBV4-3 and TRBJ1-2; D unclear. The CDR3 covers 16 residues. Germline lookup yields CDR1 LGHNA and CDR2 YSLEER. V was shortened by 0 bases and J by 3 bases, with 14 bases between the two germline ends. Here the CDR3 DNA reads TGCGCCAGCAGCCAAGATGGGGTGAGGGCTGACTATGGCTACACCTTC. It codes for CASSQDGVRADYGYTF.

The table lists this clonotype with a few counts. This CDR3 is CASAGGLNTGELFF. The CDR3, as DNA: TGCGCCAGCGCGGGGGGGCTGAACACCGGGGAGCTGTTTTTT. The rearrangement joins TRBV4-3 to TRBJ2-2; 9 nucleotides line up with TRBD2. CDR1 LGHNA and CDR2 YSLEER come from the germline V gene. The CDR3 sequence is 14 residues long. V dropped 8 bases and J dropped 1; count of bases not matched to a gene: 2.

This sequence joins TRBV10-2 and TRBJ2-5; 7 nucleotides line up with TRBD2. CDR3 length: 14 amino acids. V gave up 5 bases and J gave up 4 bases; unmatched junction bases: 7. Germline CDR1 is WSHSY and CDR2 is SAAADI. This chain's CDR3 is CASSIEREIETQYF. Written as DNA, the CDR3 is TGCGCCAGCAGTATCGAGCGGGAAATAGAGACCCAGTACTTC.

Ten or more counts support this clonotype. The chain couples TRBV7-2 to TRBJ2-7; no firm D call. The V gene's germline CDR1 is SGHTA and CDR2 FQGNSA. This CDR3 is 15 amino acids long. V lost 5 bases, J lost 0 bases, and 14 bases lay in between. CDR3 residues: CASSPLGGLSYEQYF. CDR3 DNA: TGTGCCAGCAGCCCCCTCGGCGGCCTCTCCTACGAGCAGTACTTC. The entire variable domain, with the rest obtained from reference TRBV7-2 and TRBJ2-7, is as follows: GAGVSQSPSNKVTEKGKDVELRCDPISGHTALYWYRQSLGQGLEFLIYFQGNSAPDKSGLPSDRFSAERTGGSVSTLTIQRTQQEDSAVYLCASSPLGGLSYEQYFGPGTRLTVT.

The sample holds a few counts of this clonotype. This chain uses TRBV6-2 or TRBV6-3 with TRBJ2-7, with D hard to call. This CDR3 contains 14 residues. The V end was cut by 0 bases, the J end by 2 bases, with 8 bases between. CDR1 is MNHEY and CDR2 is SVGEGT in the germline V gene. The CDR3 loop is CASSYSSVTYEQYF. In DNA form, the CDR3 reads TGTGCCAGCAGTTACTCGAGCGTTACCTACGAGCAGTACTTC.

This chain uses TRBV29-1 with TRBJ2-7; D unresolved. Germline V gene data show CDR1 as SQVTM and CDR2 as ANQGSEA. This CDR3 spans 13 amino acids. Trimming pared 4 bases from V and 1 base from J, leaving 11 bases between. CDR3 loop: CSVAEQQSYEQYF. The CDR3 DNA reads TGCAGCGTTGCAGAACAGCAATCCTACGAGCAGTACTTC.

The chain recombines TRBV10-3 with TRBJ2-6, with D tentatively TRBD2 (7 bases). This CDR3 spans 15 amino acids. From germline, CDR1 is ENHRY and CDR2 SYGVKD. The germline V and J ends were trimmed by 8 bases and 2 bases, with 13 bases remaining between them. For the CDR3, the DNA is TGTGCCATCGGCAGGGGAGGGGCTGGGGCCAACGTCCTGACTTTC. Its translation is CAIGRGGAGANVLTF.

The chain carries TRBV11-2 and TRBJ2-5, with 15 positions matching TRBD2. Unmatched junction bases numbered 3, after V lost 7 bases and J lost 3 bases. CDR3 length equals 15 residues. The germline gives CDR1 SGHAT, CDR2 FQNNGV. The DNA of the CDR3 is TGTGCCAGCACCAGGACTAGCGGGAGGGAAGAGACCCAGTACTTC. The encoded protein is CASTRTSGREETQYF.

This clonotype was seen a few times. The rearrangement uses TRBV12-3 or TRBV12-4 and TRBJ2-7; D is unclear. Trimming took 5 bases from V and 7 from J, leaving 15 bases between them. There are 13 residues in the CDR3. The CDR3: CASSRDLLGEQYF. CDR3 nucleotide sequence: TGTGCCAGCAGTCGTGACTTGCTCGGGGAGCAGTACTTC.

V usage is TRBV4-3 and J usage is TRBJ2-7; no clear D. CDR3 length equals 14 residues. Trimming stripped 0 bases from V and 1 base from J, with 7 bases between. CDR1 LGHNA and CDR2 YSLEER come from the germline V gene. CDR3 amino acids: CASSQEGRSYEQYF. CDR3 coding DNA: TGCGCCAGCAGCCAAGAGGGTCGGTCCTACGAGCAGTACTTC.

The chain employs TRBV5-4 and TRBJ1-1; D gene uncertain. V was clipped by 4 bases and J by 1 base, with 8 bases between them. The CDR3 is made up of 13 amino acids. Germline lookup yields CDR1 SGHNT and CDR2 YYREEE (reference sequence). The CDR3 reads CASSKDPNTEAFF. The CDR3 nucleotides read TGTGCCAGCAGCAAAGACCCGAACACTGAAGCTTTCTTT.

This clonotype was observed a few times. This rearrangement joins TRBV10-3 to TRBJ2-1, with 13 bases that match TRBD2. There are 15 residues in the CDR3. CDR1 and CDR2 from the germline V gene are ENHRY and SYGVKD. V shed 5 bases and J 7 bases; nucleotides not matched to a gene: 5. Here the CDR3 DNA reads TGTGCCATCAGTACCACTAGCGGGAGGGCGAATGAGCAGTTCTTC. Its translation is CAISTTSGRANEQFF.

This clonotype was detected ten times or more. The chain links TRBV7-2 to TRBJ2-1, with D possibly being TRBD2 (6 bases). The ends were cut back, 5 bases at V and 8 bases at J, with 19 bases in the middle. The CDR3 spans 15 residues. Germline V gene data show CDR1 as SGHTA and CDR2 as FQGNSA. CDR3 region: CASSLLDGGWDEQFF. The DNA for the CDR3 is TGTGCCAGCAGCCTCTTGGACGGGGGATGGGATGAGCAGTTCTTC.

The chain joins TRBV6-1 to TRBJ2-7; maybe TRBD1 (6 bases). Germline values: CDR1 MNHNS, CDR2 SASEGT. The CDR3 loop spans 14 amino acids. V dropped 6 bases and J dropped 3 bases, with 15 bases sitting between them. CDR3 sequence (DNA): TGTGCCAGCAGACCCGGACAGAAAGTCTACGAGCAGTACTTC. This translates into CASRPGQKVYEQYF.

This clonotype appeared a few times. The chain uses TRBV9 and TRBJ1-2; tentatively, D is TRBD1 (5 bases). The germline V and J ends were trimmed by 1 base and 0 bases, with 10 bases remaining between them. Germline V gene sequence: CDR1 SGDLS, CDR2 YYNGEE. The CDR3 is 15 residues long. CDR3 sequence: CASSVSWDANYGYTF. CDR3 DNA sequence: TGTGCCAGCAGCGTATCATGGGACGCTAACTATGGCTACACCTTC. The full variable domain, completed using reference TRBV9 and TRBJ1-2, is DSGVTQTPKHLITATGQRVTLRCSPRSGDLSVYWYQQSLDQGLQFLIQYYNGEERAKGNILERFSAQQFPDLHSELNLSSLELGDSALYFCASSVSWDANYGYTFGSGTRLTVV.

The chain joins TRBV12-3 or TRBV12-4 to TRBJ1-2; D uncertain. CDR3 size: 13 residues. Trimming removed 3 bases at V and 8 bases at J, with 13 bases between. This CDR3 is CASSFIFSTGYTF. CDR3 DNA: TGTGCCAGCAGTTTTATTTTCTCTACGGGCTACACCTTC.

This sequence joins TRBV4-1 and TRBJ2-7; the D is unclear. V dropped 0 bases and J dropped 3 bases, with 12 bases sitting between them. Germline V gives CDR1 MGHRA, CDR2 YSYEKL. CDR3 length: 15 residues. The CDR3 sequence: CASSQDRALYYEQYF. The CDR3 bases are TGCGCCAGCAGCCAAGATAGGGCCCTCTACTACGAGCAGTACTTC.

This clonotype was seen a handful of times. The chain joins TRBV28 to TRBJ1-2; D uncertain. The V and J ends lost 6 bases and 0 bases respectively, with 11 bases between them. Germline-derived CDR1 and CDR2 are MDHEN and SYDVKM. The CDR3 is 14 residues long. The CDR3 coding sequence is TGTGCCAGCAGCCGTACGGGAGCTAACTATGGCTACACCTTC. This sequence encodes CASSRTGANYGYTF.

This clonotype was observed a handful of times. This chain links TRBV9 with TRBJ2-1; D remains ambiguous. V was cut by 0 bases and J by 6 bases, with 10 bases left in between. CDR3 length equals 14 residues. CDR1 SGDLS and CDR2 YYNGEE come from the germline V gene. The CDR3 is CASSVAPERNEQFF. CDR3 coding DNA: TGTGCCAGCAGCGTAGCTCCCGAACGCAATGAGCAGTTCTTC. The complete variable domain, with remaining parts taken from reference TRBV9 and TRBJ2-1, reads DSGVTQTPKHLITATGQRVTLRCSPRSGDLSVYWYQQSLDQGLQFLIQYYNGEERAKGNILERFSAQQFPDLHSELNLSSLELGDSALYFCASSVAPERNEQFFGPGTRLTVL.

The genes are TRBV7-2 and TRBJ2-1; D is uncertain. The CDR3 consists of 15 residues. Germline lookup yields CDR1 SGHTA and CDR2 FQGNSA. The V end was cut by 5 bases, the J end by 10 bases, with 21 bases between. The DNA for the CDR3 is TGTGCCAGCAGCCCACTGGAGAACGGGTTCGGGGAGCAGTTCTTC. It yields the protein CASSPLENGFGEQFF.

The rearrangement joins TRBV3-1 to TRBJ2-7; D is unresolved. V lost 0 bases, J lost 11 bases, and 11 bases lay in between. The CDR3 consists of 12 residues. Germline lookup yields CDR1 LGHDT and CDR2 YNNKEL (reference sequence). DNA for the CDR3: TGTGCCAGCAGCCAAGATTTGGGCCGGGAGTACTTC. It specifies CASSQDLGREYF.

This clonotype was detected a few times. This rearrangement joins TRBV10-3 to TRBJ2-5, with D maybe TRBD2 (6 bases). The CDR3 spans 14 residues. V lost 3 bases to trimming and J lost 5 bases, with 13 bases between them. Germline values: CDR1 ENHRY, CDR2 SYGVKD. CDR3 in amino acids: CAISDPGLAETQYF. As DNA, the CDR3 is TGTGCCATCAGTGACCCGGGACTTGCGGAGACCCAGTACTTC.

This clonotype has a handful of counts. This chain connects TRBV7-2 to TRBJ1-3; a weak D match, TRBD1 (6 bases). Per germline, CDR1 SGHTA and CDR2 FQGNSA. The germline V and J ends were trimmed by 3 bases and 1 base, with 7 bases remaining between them. The CDR3 length is 14 residues. This CDR3 reads CASSFGQSGNTIYF. In nucleotides, the CDR3 is TGTGCCAGCAGCTTTGGACAGTCTGGAAACACCATATATTTT.

The V call is TRBV20-1, the J call TRBJ2-7, with 13 bases matching TRBD2. V lost 4 bases to trimming and J lost 3 bases; unmatched junction nucleotides: 3. The CDR3 has 14 residues. The germline V gene has CDR1 DFQATT and CDR2 SNEGSKA (reference sequence). This CDR3 reads CSATTSGRIYEQYF. The CDR3 coding sequence is TGCAGTGCTACGACTAGCGGGAGGATCTACGAGCAGTACTTC.

Regarding this clonotype: The junction differs from germline at one of its ends, possibly a read error. The CDR3 DNA reads as TGTGCCACCGGTGATAGCTCGGCAGATACGCAGTATTTT. Amino acid sequence: CATGDSSADTQYF. The V call is TRBV24-1, the J call TRBJ2-3; D gene uncertain. From germline, CDR1 is KGHDR and CDR2 SFDVKD. This CDR3 comprises 13 residues.

This clonotype was detected a few times. The chain employs TRBV6-1 and TRBJ2-7; 10 positions match TRBD1. Germline assignment: CDR1 MNHNS and CDR2 SASEGT. The CDR3 covers 15 residues. The J segment lost 6 bases and the V segment lost 6 bases, leaving 11 bases of the junction unmatched. The chain's CDR3 is CASSTTGTGDREQYF. The CDR3 DNA reads TGTGCCAGCAGCACAACCGGGACAGGGGATCGCGAGCAGTACTTC.

This clonotype was seen a handful of times. The chain links TRBV7-8 to TRBJ2-7, with unresolved D. The CDR3 extends over 15 amino acids. Germline assignment: CDR1 SGHVS and CDR2 FQNEAQ. The V end was cut by 1 base, the J end by 3 bases, with 13 bases between. CDR3 sequence: CASSLVPSSVYEQYF. CDR3 bases: TGTGCCAGCAGCTTAGTCCCCTCGTCTGTCTACGAGCAGTACTTC.

The chain recombines TRBV20-1 with TRBJ2-7; TRBD2 is a possible D gene (6 bases). Germline CDR1 and CDR2: DFQATT and SNEGSKA (reference sequence). Trimming left V 4 bases short and J 5 bases short, with 24 bases between. The CDR3 extends over 16 amino acids. In DNA, the CDR3 is TGCAGTGCTACCTCTTATGCGGGATTCCCCCTCCACGAGCAGTACTTC. It codes for CSATSYAGFPLHEQYF.

The chain joins TRBV11-2 to TRBJ2-3; weak D call: TRBD1 (5 bases). The V end was cut by 2 bases, the J end by 2 bases, with 11 bases between. The CDR3 loop spans 15 amino acids. CDR1 and CDR2 from the germline V gene are SGHAT and FQNNGV. CDR3 amino acids: CASSLPGINTDTQYF. CDR3 DNA: TGTGCCAGCAGCTTACCAGGGATAAACACAGATACGCAGTATTTT.

The rearrangement joins TRBV7-8 to TRBJ2-7; the D gene could be TRBD1 or TRBD2 (5 bases each). V was clipped by 1 base and J by 2 bases, with 9 bases between them. CDR1 is SGHVS and CDR2 is FQNEAQ in the germline V gene. This CDR3 has 14 residues. The CDR3 here is CASSLVGATYEQYF. In DNA form, the CDR3 reads TGTGCCAGCAGCTTAGTCGGGGCTACCTACGAGCAGTACTTC.